The entry below describes one TCR beta chain. The V segment lost 2 bases and the J segment 0 bases; nucleotides outside the gene matches: 7. Germline V gene data show CDR1 as MNHEY and CDR2 as SMNVEV (reference sequence). The CDR3 is 17 residues long. Under the authors' procedure: Counts of nucleated cells, estimated from reference gene primer amplification, were obtained. Clones were read by immunoSEQ multiplex PCR, and TCRdb kept only the in-frame ones, dropping some. V and J calls and clone size come straight from that table; D and trimming were deduced from the DNA. The data contain approximately 170,000 clones, roughly 80% of them seen just once; the ten biggest clones take up roughly 19%. This entry belongs to a study of blood T cell repertoires in COVID-19. Background on the study: The study drew acute and convalescent COVID-19 samples from the United States, Italy and Spain. T cells, B-cell-depleted T cells, or PBMCs provided the cDNA or gDNA that served as material.

The material sequenced was peripheral blood. The receptor's source is a woman over 75 with acute or convalescent COVID-19. The V call is TRBV27, the J call TRBJ2-1; 7 nucleotides line up with TRBD2. The CDR3 DNA reads as TGTGCCAGCAGTTTACGGGGGGAGGGTAGCTCCTACAATGAGCAGTTCTTC. Residues: CASSLRGEGSSYNEQFF.